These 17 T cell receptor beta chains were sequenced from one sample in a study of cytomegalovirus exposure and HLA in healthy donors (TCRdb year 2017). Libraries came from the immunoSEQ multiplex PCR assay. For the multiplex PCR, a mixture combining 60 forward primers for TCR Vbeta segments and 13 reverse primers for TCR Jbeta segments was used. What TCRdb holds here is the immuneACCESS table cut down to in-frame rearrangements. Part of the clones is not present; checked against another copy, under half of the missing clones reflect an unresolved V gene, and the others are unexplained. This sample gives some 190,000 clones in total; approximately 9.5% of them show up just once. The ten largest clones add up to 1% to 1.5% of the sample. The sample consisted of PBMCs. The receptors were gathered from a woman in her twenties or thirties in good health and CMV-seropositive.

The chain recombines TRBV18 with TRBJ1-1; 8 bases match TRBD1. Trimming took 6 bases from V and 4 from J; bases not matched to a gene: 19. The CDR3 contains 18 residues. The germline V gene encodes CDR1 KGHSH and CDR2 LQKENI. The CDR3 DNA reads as TGTGCCAGCTCCCAGGTTACTTTCGGGACAGGCGGAGGCACTGAAGCTTTCTTT. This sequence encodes CASSQVTFGTGGGTEAFF.

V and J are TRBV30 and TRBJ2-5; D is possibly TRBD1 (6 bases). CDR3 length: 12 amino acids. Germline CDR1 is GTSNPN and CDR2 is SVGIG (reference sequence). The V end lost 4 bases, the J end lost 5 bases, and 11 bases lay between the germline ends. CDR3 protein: CAWIKQGETQYF. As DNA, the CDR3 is TGTGCCTGGATTAAACAGGGTGAGACCCAGTACTTC.

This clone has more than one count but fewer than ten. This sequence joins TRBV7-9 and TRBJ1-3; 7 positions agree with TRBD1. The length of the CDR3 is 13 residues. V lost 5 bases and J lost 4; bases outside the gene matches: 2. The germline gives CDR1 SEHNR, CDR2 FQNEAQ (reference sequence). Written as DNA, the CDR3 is TGTGCCAGCAGCGCGGACAGGGGAAACACCATATATTTT. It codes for CASSADRGNTIYF.

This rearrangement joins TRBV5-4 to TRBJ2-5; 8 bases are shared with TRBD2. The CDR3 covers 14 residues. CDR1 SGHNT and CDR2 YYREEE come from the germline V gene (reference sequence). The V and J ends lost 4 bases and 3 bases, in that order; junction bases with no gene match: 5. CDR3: CASSRKAGEETQYF. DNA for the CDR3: TGTGCCAGCAGCCGTAAAGCGGGAGAAGAGACCCAGTACTTC.

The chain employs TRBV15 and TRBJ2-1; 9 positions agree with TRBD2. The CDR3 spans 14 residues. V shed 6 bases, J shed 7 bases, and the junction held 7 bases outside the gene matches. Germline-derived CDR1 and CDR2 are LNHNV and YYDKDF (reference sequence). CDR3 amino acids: CATSTGSGRNEQFF. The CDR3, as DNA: TGTGCCACCAGTACCGGTAGCGGGAGAAATGAGCAGTTCTTC.

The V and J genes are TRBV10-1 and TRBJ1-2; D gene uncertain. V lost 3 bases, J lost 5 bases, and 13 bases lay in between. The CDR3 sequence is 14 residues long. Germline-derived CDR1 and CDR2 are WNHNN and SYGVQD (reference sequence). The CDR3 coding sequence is TGCGCCAGCAGTGAATCCAGGAAAGGTTATGGCTACACCTTC. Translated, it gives CASSESRKGYGYTF.

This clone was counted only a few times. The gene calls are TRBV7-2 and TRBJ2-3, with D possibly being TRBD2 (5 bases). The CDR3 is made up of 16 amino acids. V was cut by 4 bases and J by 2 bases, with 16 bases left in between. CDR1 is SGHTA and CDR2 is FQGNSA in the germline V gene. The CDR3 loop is CASSSGGRAYTDTQYF. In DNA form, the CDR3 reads TGTGCCAGCAGCTCGGGTGGGCGGGCCTACACAGATACGCAGTATTTT.

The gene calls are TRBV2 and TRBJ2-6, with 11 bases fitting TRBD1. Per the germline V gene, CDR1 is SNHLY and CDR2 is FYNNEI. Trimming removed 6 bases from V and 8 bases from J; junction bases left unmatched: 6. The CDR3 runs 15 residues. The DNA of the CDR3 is TGTGCCAGCAGCCGGGACAGGGGGGCGACCAACGTCCTGACTTTC. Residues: CASSRDRGATNVLTF.

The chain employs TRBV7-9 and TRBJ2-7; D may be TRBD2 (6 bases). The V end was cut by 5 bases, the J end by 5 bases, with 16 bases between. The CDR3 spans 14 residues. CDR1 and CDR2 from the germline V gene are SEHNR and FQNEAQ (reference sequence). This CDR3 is CASSQQTSSHEQYF. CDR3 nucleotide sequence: TGTGCCAGCAGCCAACAGACTAGTTCCCACGAGCAGTACTTC.

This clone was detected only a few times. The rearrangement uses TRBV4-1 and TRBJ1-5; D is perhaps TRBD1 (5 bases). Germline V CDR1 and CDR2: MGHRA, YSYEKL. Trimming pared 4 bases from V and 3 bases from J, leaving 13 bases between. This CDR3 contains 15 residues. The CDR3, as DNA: TGCGCCAGCAGCCCCTTGGCAGGGAACAATCAGCCCCAGCATTTT. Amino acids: CASSPLAGNNQPQHF.

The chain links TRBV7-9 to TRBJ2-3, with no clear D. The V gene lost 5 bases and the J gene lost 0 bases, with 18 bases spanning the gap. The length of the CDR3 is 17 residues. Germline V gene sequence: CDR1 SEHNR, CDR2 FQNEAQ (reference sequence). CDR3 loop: CASSPPFRQASTDTQYF. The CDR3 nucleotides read TGTGCCAGCAGCCCCCCCTTTAGGCAGGCCAGCACAGATACGCAGTATTTT.

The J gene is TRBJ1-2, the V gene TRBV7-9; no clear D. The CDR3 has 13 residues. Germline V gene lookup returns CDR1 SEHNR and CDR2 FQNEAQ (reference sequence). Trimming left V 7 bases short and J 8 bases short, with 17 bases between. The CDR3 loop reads CASTLITSGGYTF. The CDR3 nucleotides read TGTGCCAGCACCTTGATCACCTCGGGGGGCTACACCTTC.

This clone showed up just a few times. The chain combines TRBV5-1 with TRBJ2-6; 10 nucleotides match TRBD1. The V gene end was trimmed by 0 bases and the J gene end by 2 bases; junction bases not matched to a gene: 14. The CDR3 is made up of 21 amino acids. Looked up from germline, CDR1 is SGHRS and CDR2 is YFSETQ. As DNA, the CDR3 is TGCGCCAGCAGCTTGGTTGGACAGGGGGGGTCCTTAAACCCTGGGGCCAACGTCCTGACTTTC. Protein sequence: CASSLVGQGGSLNPGANVLTF.

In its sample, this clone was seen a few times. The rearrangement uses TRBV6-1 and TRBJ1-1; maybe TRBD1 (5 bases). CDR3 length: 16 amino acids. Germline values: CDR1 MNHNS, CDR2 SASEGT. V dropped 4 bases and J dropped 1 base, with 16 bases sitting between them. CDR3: CASSAGVGGKNTEAFF. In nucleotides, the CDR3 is TGTGCCAGCAGTGCGGGGGTTGGCGGGAAGAACACTGAAGCTTTCTTT.

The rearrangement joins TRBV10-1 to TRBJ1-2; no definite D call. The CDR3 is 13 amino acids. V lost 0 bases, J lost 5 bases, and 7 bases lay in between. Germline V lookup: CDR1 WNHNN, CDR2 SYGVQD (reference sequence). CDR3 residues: CASSESYGYGYTF. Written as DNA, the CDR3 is TGCGCCAGCAGTGAGTCGTACGGTTATGGCTACACCTTC.

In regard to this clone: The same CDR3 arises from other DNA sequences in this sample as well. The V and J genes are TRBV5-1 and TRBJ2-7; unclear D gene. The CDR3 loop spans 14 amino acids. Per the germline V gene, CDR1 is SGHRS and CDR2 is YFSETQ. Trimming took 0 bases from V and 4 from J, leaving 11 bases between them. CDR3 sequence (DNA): TGCGCCAGCAGCTTGGGTTCATCGGTGTACGAGCAGTACTTC. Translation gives CASSLGSSVYEQYF. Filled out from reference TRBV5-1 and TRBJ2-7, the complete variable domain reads KAGVTQTPRYLIKTRGQQVTLSCSPISGHRSVSWYQQTPGQGLQFLFEYFSETQRNKGNFPGRFSGRQFSNSRSEMNVSTLELGDSALYLCASSLGSSVYEQYFGPGTRLTVT.

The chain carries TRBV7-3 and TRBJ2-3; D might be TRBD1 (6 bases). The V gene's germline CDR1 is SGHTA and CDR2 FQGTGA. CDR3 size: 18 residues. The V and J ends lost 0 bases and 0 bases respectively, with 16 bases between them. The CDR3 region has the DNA TGTGCCAGCAGCTTAACGGGTACAGGGTCGGGGAGCACAGATACGCAGTATTTT. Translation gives CASSLTGTGSGSTDTQYF.